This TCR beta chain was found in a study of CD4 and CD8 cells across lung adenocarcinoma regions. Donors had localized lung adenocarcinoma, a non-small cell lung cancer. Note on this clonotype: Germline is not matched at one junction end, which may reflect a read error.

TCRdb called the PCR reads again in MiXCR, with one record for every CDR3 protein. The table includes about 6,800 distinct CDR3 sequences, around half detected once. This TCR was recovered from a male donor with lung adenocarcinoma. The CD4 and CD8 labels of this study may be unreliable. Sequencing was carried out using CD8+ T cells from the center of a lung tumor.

The CDR3 loop reads CGASEGGLHQDTQYF. The CDR3 DNA sequence: TGTGGCGCCAGTGAAGGGGGCCTCCACCAAGATACGCAGTACTTT. V usage is TRBV6-1 and J usage is TRBJ2-3, with 7 bases fitting TRBD1. Germline CDR1 MNHNS, CDR2 SASEGT. The CDR3 has 15 amino acids.